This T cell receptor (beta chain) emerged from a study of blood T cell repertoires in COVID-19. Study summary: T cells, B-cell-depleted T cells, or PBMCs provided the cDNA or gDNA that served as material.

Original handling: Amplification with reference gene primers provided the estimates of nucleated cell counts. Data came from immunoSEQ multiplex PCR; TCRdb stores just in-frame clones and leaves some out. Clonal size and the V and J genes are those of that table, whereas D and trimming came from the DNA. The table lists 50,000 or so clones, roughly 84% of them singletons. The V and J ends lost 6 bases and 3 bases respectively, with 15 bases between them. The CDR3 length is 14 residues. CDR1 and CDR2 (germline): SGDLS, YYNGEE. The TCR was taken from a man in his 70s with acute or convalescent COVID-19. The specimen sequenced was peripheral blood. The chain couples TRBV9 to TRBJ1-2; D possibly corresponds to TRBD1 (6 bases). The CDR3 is CASTPTGTHYGYTF. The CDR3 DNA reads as TGTGCCAGCACCCCAACAGGGACCCACTATGGCTACACCTTC.